This T cell receptor beta chain is from a study of patients and donors after allogeneic stem cell transplantation. V lost 4 bases and J lost 10; bases outside the gene matches: 9. This CDR3 has 13 residues. TCRdb reanalysed the RT-PCR reads using MiXCR and keeps one entry per CDR3 protein. The sample includes 150,000 or so distinct CDR3 sequences, approximately 22% of them seen just once. This chain connects TRBV12-3 or TRBV12-4 to TRBJ1-1, with TRBD1 identical over 7 bases. Sequenced sample: blood, either unsorted or a sorted T cell fraction (not recorded which). The origin of this receptor is a human donor who was either an allogeneic HSCT recipient or a stem cell or donor lymphocyte infusion donor (not recorded which). It is not recorded whose cells these are; they may come from a transplant donor. The CDR3 spells CASSSAPGGRAFF. As DNA, the CDR3 is TGTGCCAGCAGTTCCGCACCAGGGGGACGAGCTTTCTTT.